A selection of T cell receptor beta chains follows, all from one sample in a study of spatial heterogeneity in lung cancer. MiXCR, run by TCRdb on the 5' RACE reads, gives a single entry per CDR3 protein. The sample carries 2,300 or so distinct CDR3 sequences, 20% to 25% recorded once. The sequencing used lung tumor tissue, collected at surgery. These receptors all come from a male donor with early-stage non-small cell lung cancer. The CDR3 runs from the conserved cysteine through the conserved F or W. A D gene is named only where the DNA matches it firmly. Clone size appears in some rows only: once, few, many, or a class for an expanded clone.

CDR3 DNA,CDR3 protein,V gene,D gene,clone size,J gene
TGTGCCAGCAGTGACATTGAGGTACTAAATGAAAAACTGTTTTTT,CASSDIEVLNEKLFF,TRBV2,.,large,TRBJ1-4
TGTGCCAGCAGCTTAACTAGCACTACCTACGAGCAGTACTTC,CASSLTSTTYEQYF,TRBV7-9,.,many,TRBJ2-7
TGTGCCAGCAGTTTATTCAGAAGAGGTAATGAAAAACTGTTTTTT,CASSLFRRGNEKLFF,TRBV12-3/TRBV12-4,.,large,TRBJ1-4
TGCGCCAGCAGCCCGGGGACAGGGTTTCAGCCCCAGCATTTT,CASSPGTGFQPQHF,TRBV5-1,TRBD1,few,TRBJ1-5
TGCGCCAGCAGTGCGGACAGCTCGGGAAAAAATGAGCAGTTCTTC,CASSADSSGKNEQFF,TRBV4-1,.,.,TRBJ2-1
TGTGCCACCTCCCTAATAGGGGGCCAGGTTCATTCACCCCTCCACTTT,CATSLIGGQVHSPLHF,TRBV27,TRBD1,many,TRBJ1-6
TGTGCCAGCGGGACCGAAGCGGGGAGGTCCTACAATGAGCAGTTCTTC,CASGTEAGRSYNEQFF,TRBV3-1,TRBD2,many,TRBJ2-1
TGTGCCAGCAGTAAGGGGGGGGTCAGCAATCAGCCCCAGCATTTT,CASSKGGVSNQPQHF,TRBV28,.,large,TRBJ1-5
TGTGCCAGCAGTTACGGGAACTATGGCTACACCTTC,CASSYGNYGYTF,TRBV6-5,.,many,TRBJ1-2
TGTGCCAGCAAACCCGGGACAGGGGGCCTTGAAGCTTTCTTT,CASKPGTGGLEAFF,TRBV12-3/TRBV12-4,TRBD1,medium-sized,TRBJ1-1
TGTGCCAGCAGCTTAAGGGACAGGGGTAGCAATCAGCCCCAGCATTTT,CASSLRDRGSNQPQHF,TRBV7-2,TRBD1,few,TRBJ1-5
TGTGCCAGCAGCCGTAATCTGGACAGCTCCTATGGCTACACCTTC,CASSRNLDSSYGYTF,TRBV5-5,.,once,TRBJ1-2
TGTGCCATCAGTGAGTCGTCGGTCCCGGCGGGGGACAATCAGCCCCAGCATTTT,CAISESSVPAGDNQPQHF,TRBV10-3,.,medium-sized,TRBJ1-5
TGTGCCAGCAGTTCGGACAGGGGAATCTCACCCCTCCACTTT,CASSSDRGISPLHF,TRBV12-3/TRBV12-4,TRBD1,few,TRBJ1-6
TGTGCCAGCAGCTCTCATGGACTAGCGGGAGGGCCGGAGACCCAGTACTTC,CASSSHGLAGGPETQYF,TRBV11-2,TRBD2,many,TRBJ2-5
TGTGCCAGCAGCTGGACAGGGAACTATGGCTACACCTTC,CASSWTGNYGYTF,TRBV6-5,TRBD1,.,TRBJ1-2
TGTGCCAGCGGGTATAGCAATCAGCCCCAGCATTTT,CASGYSNQPQHF,TRBV19,.,many,TRBJ1-5
TGTGCCAGCAGCTTAGTAGCCGGGGTGGGCACTGAAGCTTTCTTT,CASSLVAGVGTEAFF,TRBV7-2,.,many,TRBJ1-1
TGTGCCAGCAGCTCGTACAGGGGGCGGGAAAAACTGTTTTTT,CASSSYRGREKLFF,TRBV7-9,TRBD1,.,TRBJ1-4
TGTGCCAGCAGTTACTCGCCTGGTACGGCTCAGCCCCAGCATTTT,CASSYSPGTAQPQHF,TRBV6-6,.,.,TRBJ1-5
TGTGCCACTCTGAAAGTTCCGGGACAGGGCAGCTCTGGGGCCAACGTCCTGACTTTC,CATLKVPGQGSSGANVLTF,TRBV10-3,TRBD1,.,TRBJ2-6
TGTGCCAGCAGTTACTCGACTAGTAGGGAGCAGTACTTC,CASSYSTSREQYF,TRBV6-2/TRBV6-3,.,.,TRBJ2-7
TGTGCCAGCAGCCAAGGCTCCCAGACCCAGTACTTC,CASSQGSQTQYF,TRBV3-1,.,many,TRBJ2-5
TGTGCCAGCAGCCCACAGGGGAATGAAAAACTGTTTTTT,CASSPQGNEKLFF,TRBV4-2,TRBD1,.,TRBJ1-4
TGTGCCAGCAGTACGGGACGACAGGTTTGGGGTCCAGATACGCAGTATTTT,CASSTGRQVWGPDTQYF,TRBV12-3/TRBV12-4,.,medium-sized,TRBJ2-3
TGTGCCAGCAGTTTAAATGGACAGGGGAATTATGAGCAGTTCTTC,CASSLNGQGNYEQFF,TRBV27,TRBD1,few,TRBJ2-1
TGTGCCAGCAGTGCTCAGATGAACACTGAAGCTTTCTTT,CASSAQMNTEAFF,TRBV12-3/TRBV12-4,.,.,TRBJ1-1
TGTGCCAGCAACGGACAGGGGAAAAACACTGAAGCTTTCTTT,CASNGQGKNTEAFF,TRBV2,TRBD1,large,TRBJ1-1
TGTGCCAGCAGTCCCTCGACTAGCTACTACACCGGGGAGCTGTTTTTT,CASSPSTSYYTGELFF,TRBV2,TRBD2,.,TRBJ2-2
TGTGCCAGCAGTTTGAGGGTTGGCGGGGAGCTGTTTTTT,CASSLRVGGELFF,TRBV28,.,many,TRBJ2-2
TGCGCCAGCAGTCCCCGACAGGGGCCTAACTATGGCTACACCTTC,CASSPRQGPNYGYTF,TRBV4-1,TRBD1,.,TRBJ1-2
TGTGCCAGCAGCCAGTATCTCTCCACTGAAGCTTTCTTT,CASSQYLSTEAFF,TRBV3-1,.,large,TRBJ1-1
TGTGCCAGCAGTTATGAAACGGGACAGCCTAATGAAAAACTGTTTTTT,CASSYETGQPNEKLFF,TRBV6-2/TRBV6-3,TRBD1,once,TRBJ1-4
TGCGCCAGCAGCTTGAGACTAGCGGGAGCCTACGAGCAGTACTTC,CASSLRLAGAYEQYF,TRBV5-1,TRBD2,.,TRBJ2-7
TGTGCCAGCAGTTTATCTTCTCTGGGAAGCAATCAGCCCCAGCATTTT,CASSLSSLGSNQPQHF,TRBV27,.,many,TRBJ1-5
TGTGCCAGCAGCGCAGGGGACAGGGGGTTCTCTGGAAACACCATATATTTT,CASSAGDRGFSGNTIYF,TRBV11-2,TRBD1,medium-sized,TRBJ1-3
TGCAGCGCCCAGGGACAGAGCATGAACACTGAAGCTTTCTTT,CSAQGQSMNTEAFF,TRBV29-1,TRBD1,once,TRBJ1-1
TGTGCCAGCAGCCAAAAGGGTGGGAGCTCTGGAAACACCATATATTTT,CASSQKGGSSGNTIYF,TRBV7-8,.,many,TRBJ1-3
TGTGCCAGCAGCAGACAGGGGGCGACTGAAGCTTTCTTT,CASSRQGATEAFF,TRBV6-5,TRBD1,medium-sized,TRBJ1-1
TGTGCCAGTTTAGGGACAGGGAATCAGCCCCAGCATTTT,CASLGTGNQPQHF,TRBV6-6,TRBD1,.,TRBJ1-5
TGTGCCATCAGCTTCAACAGGGGGACAGATTCACCCCTCCACTTT,CAISFNRGTDSPLHF,TRBV10-3,TRBD1,few,TRBJ1-6
TGTGCCAGCAGCCAATCTTCACGGACTGAAGCTTTCTTT,CASSQSSRTEAFF,TRBV14,.,many,TRBJ1-1
TGTGCCAGCTCAAAACAGGGGACGAGCCGTAATGAAAAACTGTTTTTT,CASSKQGTSRNEKLFF,TRBV18,TRBD1,.,TRBJ1-4
TGTGCCATCAGTGTCGATCTCGTTGATACGCAGTATTTT,CAISVDLVDTQYF,TRBV10-3,.,.,TRBJ2-3